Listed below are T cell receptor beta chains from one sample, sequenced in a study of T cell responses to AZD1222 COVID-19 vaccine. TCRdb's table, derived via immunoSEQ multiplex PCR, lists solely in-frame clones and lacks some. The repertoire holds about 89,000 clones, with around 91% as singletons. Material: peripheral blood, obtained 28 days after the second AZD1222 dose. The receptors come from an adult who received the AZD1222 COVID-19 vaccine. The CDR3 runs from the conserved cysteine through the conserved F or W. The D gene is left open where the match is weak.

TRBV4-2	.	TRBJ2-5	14	CASSQGFGGETQYF
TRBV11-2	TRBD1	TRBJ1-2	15	CASSSPGQGARGYTF
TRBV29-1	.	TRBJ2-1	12	CSVGEYWGEQFF
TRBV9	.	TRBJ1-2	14	CASSVARGNYGYTF
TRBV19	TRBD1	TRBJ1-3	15	CASSPGTGSGNTIYF
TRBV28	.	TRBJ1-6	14	CASSFLGYNSPLHF
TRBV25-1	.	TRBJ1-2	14	CASSRDGLGYGYTF
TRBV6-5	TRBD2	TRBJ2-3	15	CASSYSGVRTDTQYF
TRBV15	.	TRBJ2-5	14	CATSRGRGKETQYF
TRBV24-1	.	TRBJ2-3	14	CATSDSRGTDTQYF
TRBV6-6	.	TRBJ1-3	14	CASSYVSGGNTIYF
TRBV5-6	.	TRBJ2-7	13	CASSLGHFYEQYF
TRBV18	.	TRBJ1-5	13	CASSPYSNQPQHF
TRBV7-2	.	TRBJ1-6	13	CASSLGQNSPLHF
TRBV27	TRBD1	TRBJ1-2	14	CASSLSSGGGGYTF
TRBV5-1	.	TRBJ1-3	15	CASSGILGFKNTIYF
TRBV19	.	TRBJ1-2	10	CAGSGYGYTF
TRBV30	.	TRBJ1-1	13	CAWSSDRYTEAFF
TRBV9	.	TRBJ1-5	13	CASSVGPNQPQHF
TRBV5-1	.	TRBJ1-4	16	CASSLLGNRANEKLFF
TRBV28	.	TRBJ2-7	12	CASTLTGPEQYF
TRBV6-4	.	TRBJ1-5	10	CASSDSPQHF
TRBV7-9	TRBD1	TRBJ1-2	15	CASSSPWAGGYGYTF
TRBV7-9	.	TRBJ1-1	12	CASSFEGAEAFF
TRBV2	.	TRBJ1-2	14	CASKSVGLNYGYTF
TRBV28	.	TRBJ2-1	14	CASSLWGYYNEQFF
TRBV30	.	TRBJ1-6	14	CALLPRADNSPLHF
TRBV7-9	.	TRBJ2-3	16	CASSNRAQSATDTQYF
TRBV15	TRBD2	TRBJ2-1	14	CATSRAGGNNEQFF
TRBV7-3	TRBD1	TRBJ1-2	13	CASSSTGGFGYTF
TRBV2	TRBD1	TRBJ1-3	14	CASTLTGTGNTIYF
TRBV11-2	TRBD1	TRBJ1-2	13	CASSARTGGGYTF
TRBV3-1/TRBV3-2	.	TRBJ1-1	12	CASSQEWTEAFF
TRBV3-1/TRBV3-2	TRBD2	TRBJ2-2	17	CASSLRTSGVNTGELFF
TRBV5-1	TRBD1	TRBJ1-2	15	CASSLSGTGGYGYTF
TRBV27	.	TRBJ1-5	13	CADSQGLNQPQHF
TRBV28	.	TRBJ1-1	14	CASISGTWWTEAFF
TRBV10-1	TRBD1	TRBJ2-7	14	CASRKPGGSYEQYF
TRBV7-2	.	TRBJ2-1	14	CASSLVASGNEQFF
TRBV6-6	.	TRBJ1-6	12	CASSTRGSPLHF
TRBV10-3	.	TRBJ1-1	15	CAIRAGISFGTEAFF
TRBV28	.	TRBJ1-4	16	CASSSGRSSINEKLFF
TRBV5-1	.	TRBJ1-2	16	CASSFFRGERDYGYTF
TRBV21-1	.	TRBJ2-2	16	CASSPPDRDTTGELFF
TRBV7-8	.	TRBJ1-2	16	CASSPRWEALAYGYTF
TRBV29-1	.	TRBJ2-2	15	CSVEDQWRNTGELFF
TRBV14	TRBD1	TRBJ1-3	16	CASSFGQVRTGNTIYF
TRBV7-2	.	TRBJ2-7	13	CASSKTGSYEQYF
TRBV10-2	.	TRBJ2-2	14	CASRWGRDTGELFF
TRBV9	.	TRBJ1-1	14	CASSVDSSNTEAFF
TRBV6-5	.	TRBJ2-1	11	CASGRGNEQFF
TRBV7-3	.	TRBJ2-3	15	CASSLGTTVRDTQYF